There are a few counts of the clone carrying this T cell receptor beta chain. Its specificity is unknown. The sample is drawn from a study of cytomegalovirus exposure and HLA in healthy donors. General study results and limits: On later analysis, the bulk of CMV-associated TCR beta chains appeared to be HLA-restricted.

V lost 5 bases and J 5 bases, leaving 13 bases between the germline ends. CDR3 size: 15 residues. From germline, CDR1 is MNHEY and CDR2 SMNVEV (reference sequence). Primers included in the PCR were 60 Vbeta and 13 Jbeta primers. The table came from immunoSEQ multiplex PCR; TCRdb's copy has only in-frame clones and leaves some out. The data show 120,000 or so clones, with 65% to 75% seen just once and around 5.5% held by the top ten. The specimen was PBMCs. The source of this sequence is a woman in her forties or fifties in good health and CMV-seropositive. The chain carries TRBV27 and TRBJ1-6; TRBD1 is a possible D gene (5 bases). CDR3 bases: TGTGCCAGCAGTGCCGGGACGGGGGATAATTCACCCCTCCACTTT. Encoded protein: CASSAGTGDNSPLHF.